This paragraph covers one T cell receptor (beta chain) sequence. Its specificity is unknown. Primers: 60 Vbeta forward and 13 Jbeta reverse. Assay: immunoSEQ multiplex PCR; the TCRdb copy retains only in-frame clones and omits some. Of approximately 140,000 clones in the sample, approximately 79% are singletons; the top ten hold 8.8%. This entry comes from a study of cytomegalovirus exposure and HLA in healthy donors. The wider study: An earlier analysis found under 130 million unique TCR beta sequences from 150 million to 200 million T cells. General study points: HLA alleles were associated with some 16,000 TCR beta sequences in a later analysis at 0.05 false discovery rate. Under in vitro conditions, a few CMV-associated chains were confirmed as specific for CMV antigens. Among donors in an Asian-associated ancestry cluster, a later analysis reportedly found fewer N-insertions than the roughly 700-donor mean.

The ends were cut back, 5 bases at V and 1 base at J, with 14 bases in the middle. The CDR3 has 15 amino acids. From germline, CDR1 is LNHNV and CDR2 YYDKDF (reference sequence). V and J are TRBV15 and TRBJ1-1; D gene uncertain. This receptor was obtained from a woman in her fifties or sixties in good health and CMV-seropositive. The material sequenced was PBMCs. CDR3 DNA sequence: TGTGCCACCAGCTCGAGGCGGGCCGAGAACACTGAAGCTTTCTTT. Translation gives CATSSRRAENTEAFF.